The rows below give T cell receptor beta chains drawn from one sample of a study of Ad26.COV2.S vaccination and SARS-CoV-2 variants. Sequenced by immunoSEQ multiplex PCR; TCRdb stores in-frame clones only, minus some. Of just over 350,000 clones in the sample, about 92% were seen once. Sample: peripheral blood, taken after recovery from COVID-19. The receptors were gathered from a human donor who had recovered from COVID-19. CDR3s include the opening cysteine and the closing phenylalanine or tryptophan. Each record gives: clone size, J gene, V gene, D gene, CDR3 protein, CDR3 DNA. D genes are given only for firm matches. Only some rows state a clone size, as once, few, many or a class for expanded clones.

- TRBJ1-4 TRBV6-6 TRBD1 CASSPLGTGLEKLFF TGTGCCAGCAGCCCGCTGGGGACAGGTTTAGAAAAACTGTTTTTT
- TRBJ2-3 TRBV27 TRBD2 CASSRGGTDTQYF TGTGCCAGCAGTCGGGGGGGCACAGATACGCAGTATTTT
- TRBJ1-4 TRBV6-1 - CASSERAGHRGKLFF TGTGCCAGCAGTGAAAGGGCAGGGCACCGCGGAAAACTGTTTTTT
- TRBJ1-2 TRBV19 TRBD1 CASSRDRIYTF TGTGCCAGTAGCCGGGACAGGATATACACCTTC
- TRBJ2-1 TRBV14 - CASSQVSRYNEQFF TGTGCCAGCAGCCAAGTCAGCAGGTACAATGAGCAGTTCTTC
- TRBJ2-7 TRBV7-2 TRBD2 CASSLVPRGGGGEQYF TGTGCCAGCAGCTTAGTCCCCCGCGGGGGGGGAGGTGAGCAGTACTTC
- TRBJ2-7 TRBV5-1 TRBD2 CASTRGGAYEQYF TGCGCCAGCACCCGCGGGGGGGCCTACGAGCAGTACTTC
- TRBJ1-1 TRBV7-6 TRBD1 CASSPGTGGTEAFF TGTGCCAGCAGCCCGGGGACAGGGGGGACTGAAGCTTTCTTT
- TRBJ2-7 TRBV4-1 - CASSPRPGPGHEQYF TGCGCCAGCAGCCCCCGACCGGGGCCCGGTCACGAGCAGTACTTC
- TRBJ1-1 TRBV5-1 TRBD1 CASSLGTGGAAEAFF TGCGCCAGCAGCTTGGGGACAGGGGGCGCGGCTGAAGCTTTCTTT
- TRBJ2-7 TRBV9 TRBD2 CASTSGGSSYEQYF TGTGCCAGCACGTCGGGGGGGAGCTCCTACGAGCAGTACTTC
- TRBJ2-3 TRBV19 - CASSTGGWGIGDTQYF TGTGCCAGTAGTACCGGGGGCTGGGGGATAGGAGATACGCAGTATTTT
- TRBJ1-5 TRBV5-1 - CASSLLPDSNQPQHF TGCGCCAGCAGCTTGTTGCCCGATAGCAATCAGCCCCAGCATTTT
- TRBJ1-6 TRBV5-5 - CASSLGPDETRNSPLHF TGTGCCAGCAGCCTCGGCCCGGATGAGACTAGGAATTCACCCCTCCACTTT
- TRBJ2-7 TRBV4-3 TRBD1 CASSQWGQGDEQYF TGCGCCAGCAGCCAATGGGGACAGGGCGACGAGCAGTACTTC
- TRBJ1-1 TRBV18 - CASSPDPGKNTEAFF TGTGCCAGCTCACCTGACCCGGGCAAAAACACTGAAGCTTTCTTT
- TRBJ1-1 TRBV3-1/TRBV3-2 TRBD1 CASSQDWRTGWGSTEAFF TGTGCCAGCAGCCAAGATTGGAGGACAGGGTGGGGTTCCACTGAAGCTTTCTTT
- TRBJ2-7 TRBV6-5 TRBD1 CASTMTGGLYEQYF TGTGCCAGCACCATGACAGGGGGCCTATACGAGCAGTACTTC
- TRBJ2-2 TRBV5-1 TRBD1 CASSIRQGSLTGELFF TGCGCCAGCAGCATAAGACAGGGTTCACTCACCGGGGAGCTGTTTTTT
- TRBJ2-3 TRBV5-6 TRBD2 CASSSGGPKRGTDTQYF TGTGCCAGCAGCTCGGGGGGGCCGAAGCGGGGCACAGATACGCAGTATTTT
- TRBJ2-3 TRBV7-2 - CASSSGQSTDTQYF TGTGCCAGCAGCTCCGGACAGAGCACAGATACGCAGTATTTT
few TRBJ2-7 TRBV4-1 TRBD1 CASSFRQGTLGTYEQYF TGCGCCAGCAGCTTTCGACAGGGGACCCTGGGTACCTACGAGCAGTACTTC
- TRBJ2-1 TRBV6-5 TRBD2 CASITTSGGYNEQFF TGTGCCAGCATTACAACTAGCGGGGGCTACAATGAGCAGTTCTTC
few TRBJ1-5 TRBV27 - CASSTGSNQPQHF TGTGCCAGCAGTACAGGTAGCAATCAGCCCCAGCATTTT
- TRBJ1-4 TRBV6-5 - CASSRTTTNEKLFF TGTGCCAGTTCCCGCACAACTACTAATGAAAAACTGTTTTTT
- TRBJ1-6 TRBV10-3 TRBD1 CAIREQGFGNSPLHF TGTGCCATCAGGGAACAGGGGTTTGGTAATTCACCCCTCCACTTT
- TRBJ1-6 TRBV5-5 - CASSLVPGLSYNSPLHF TGTGCCAGCAGCTTGGTTCCGGGTCTCTCCTATAATTCACCCCTCCACTTT
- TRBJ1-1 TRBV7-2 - CASSLREGYTEAFF TGTGCCAGCAGCCTGAGGGAGGGGTACACTGAAGCTTTCTTT
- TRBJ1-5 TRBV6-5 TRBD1 CASHEVAGGDPQHF TGTGCCAGCCATGAGGTCGCAGGGGGGGATCCCCAGCATTTT